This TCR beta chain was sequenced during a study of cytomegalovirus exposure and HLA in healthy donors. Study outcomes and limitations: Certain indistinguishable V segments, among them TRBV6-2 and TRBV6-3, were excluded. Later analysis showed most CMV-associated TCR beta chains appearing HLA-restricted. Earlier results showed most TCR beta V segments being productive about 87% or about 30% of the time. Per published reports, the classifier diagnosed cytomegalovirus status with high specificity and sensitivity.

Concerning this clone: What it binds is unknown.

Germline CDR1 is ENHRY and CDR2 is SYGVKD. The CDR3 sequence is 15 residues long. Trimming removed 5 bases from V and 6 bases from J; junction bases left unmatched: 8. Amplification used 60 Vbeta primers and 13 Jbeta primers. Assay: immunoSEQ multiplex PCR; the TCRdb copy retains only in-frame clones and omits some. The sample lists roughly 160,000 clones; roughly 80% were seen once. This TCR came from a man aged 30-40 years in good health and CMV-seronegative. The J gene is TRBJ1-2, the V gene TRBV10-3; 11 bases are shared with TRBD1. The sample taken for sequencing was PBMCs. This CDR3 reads CAISPRTGGSDGYTF. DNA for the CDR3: TGTGCCATCAGTCCCCGGACAGGGGGCTCCGATGGCTACACCTTC.